These 27 T cell receptor beta chains share one sample of origin, sequenced in a study of blood T cell repertoires in COVID-19. The repertoire was sequenced with immunoSEQ multiplex PCR; TCRdb's copy has only in-frame clones and lacks some. The sample records hundreds of thousands of clones, 80% to 90% being singletons. Sequencing was performed on peripheral blood. The receptors come from a woman younger than 30 with acute or convalescent COVID-19.

The rearrangement links TRBV11-2 to TRBJ1-1; D not resolved. The V gene's germline CDR1 is SGHAT and CDR2 FQNNGV. V was pared by 3 bases and J by 4 bases, with 18 bases between. This CDR3 contains 16 residues. CDR3 sequence reads: CASSFEWGGGSTEAFF. CDR3 bases: TGTGCCAGCAGCTTCGAATGGGGAGGAGGGAGCACTGAAGCTTTCTTT.

V and J are TRBV5-1 and TRBJ1-1; TRBD1 is a possible D gene (6 bases). The CDR3 is made up of 19 amino acids. CDR1 is SGHRS, CDR2 YFSETQ, per germline. V gave up 3 bases and J gave up 1 base, with 25 bases separating them. The CDR3 nucleotides read TGCGCCAGCAGCTACGCGATCGAGGCCCCGAAACAGGGGAACACTGAAGCTTTCTTT. Translating it yields CASSYAIEAPKQGNTEAFF.

This clone is a singleton in its sample. This chain connects TRBV19 to TRBJ1-5; tentative D call: TRBD1 (6 bases). CDR3 size: 13 residues. Trimming removed 5 bases from V and 4 bases from J, with 9 bases in between. Germline V gene sequence: CDR1 LNHDA, CDR2 SQIVND (reference sequence). CDR3 in DNA: TGTGCCAGTAGTGCCGACAGGAATCAGCCCCAGCATTTT. Its translation: CASSADRNQPQHF.

The rearrangement links TRBV10-3 to TRBJ2-5; tentative D call: TRBD1 (5 bases). V was clipped by 6 bases and J by 2 bases, with 7 bases between them. This CDR3 spans 12 amino acids. CDR1 and CDR2 from the germline V gene are ENHRY and SYGVKD. CDR3: CAIRQEQETQYF. The DNA for the CDR3 is TGTGCCATCAGACAGGAACAAGAGACCCAGTACTTC.

CDR3 sequence: CATSPGLTEQYF. The CDR3 nucleotides read TGTGCCACCTCCCCGGGACTTACGGAGCAGTACTTC. The V and J genes are TRBV2 and TRBJ2-7; D perhaps matches TRBD2 (6 bases). Germline V gives CDR1 SNHLY, CDR2 FYNNEI. CDR3 size: 12 residues. With 10 bases removed from V and 7 bases from J, the gap between germline ends came to 17 bases. Combining the CDR3 with reference TRBV2 and TRBJ2-7 gives the whole variable domain EPEVTQTPSHQVTQMGQEVILRCVPISNHLYFYWYRQILGQKVEFLVSFYNNEISEKSEIFDDQFSVERPDGSNFTLKIRSTKLEDSAMYFCATSPGLTEQYFGPGTRLTVT.

V is TRBV10-3 and J is TRBJ2-5; 8 nucleotides match TRBD2. The CDR3 is made up of 14 amino acids. Germline values: CDR1 ENHRY, CDR2 SYGVKD. V trimming: 3 bases; J trimming: 4 bases; junction bases outside the gene matches: 4. The CDR3 nucleotides are TGTGCCATCAGTGATCGGGAGGGGGGAGAGACCCAGTACTTC. Protein sequence: CAISDREGGETQYF.

The J gene is TRBJ2-1, the V gene TRBV5-1; the D gene is possibly TRBD2 (6 bases). This CDR3 comprises 13 residues. Germline lookup yields CDR1 SGHRS and CDR2 YFSETQ. Trimming took off 0 bases at V and 7 bases at J, with 8 bases between the two ends. The CDR3 region is CASSLDGLNEQFF. Written as DNA, the CDR3 is TGCGCCAGCAGCTTGGATGGACTAAATGAGCAGTTCTTC.

The chain is built from TRBV12-5 and TRBJ2-1, with a tentative D call TRBD1 (6 bases). The germline CDR1 and CDR2 sequences are LGHNT and FRNRAP. Trimming removed 7 bases from V and 6 bases from J, with 19 bases in between. The CDR3 is made up of 15 amino acids. The chain's CDR3 is CASAQLQGSGNEQFF. DNA of the CDR3: TGTGCTAGTGCCCAACTACAGGGTTCAGGCAATGAGCAGTTCTTC.

The V gene is TRBV28, the J gene TRBJ2-2; 11 nucleotides line up with TRBD1. CDR1 MDHEN and CDR2 SYDVKM come from the germline V gene. Trimming cost V 6 bases and J 4 bases; bases outside gene matches: 4. The CDR3 has 15 amino acids. The CDR3 spells CASRDRGLGTGELFF. The DNA for the CDR3 is TGTGCCAGCAGGGACAGGGGGCTCGGCACCGGGGAGCTGTTTTTT.

The V gene is TRBV5-1, the J gene TRBJ1-5; tentative D call: TRBD1 (6 bases). V lost 4 bases and J lost 9, with 14 bases in between. Per germline, CDR1 SGHRS and CDR2 YFSETQ. This CDR3 is built from 13 residues. The CDR3 sequence is CASSTDPRGPQHF. The CDR3 DNA follows: TGCGCCAGCAGCACCGACCCCAGGGGGCCCCAGCATTTT.

The rearrangement joins TRBV9 to TRBJ2-3; 11 nucleotides match TRBD1. The CDR3 is 16 residues long. Looked up from germline, CDR1 is SGDLS and CDR2 is YYNGEE. The ends lost 4 bases at V and 3 bases at J; junction bases unmatched: 7. CDR3 amino acids: CASSSRTGGITDTQYF. The CDR3, as DNA: TGTGCCAGCAGCTCACGGACAGGGGGCATAACAGATACGCAGTATTTT.

The V and J genes are TRBV6-2 or TRBV6-3 and TRBJ1-2; D not certain. The germline gives CDR1 MNHEY, CDR2 SVGEGT. The CDR3 sequence is 14 residues long. Trimming cost V 5 bases and J 3 bases, with 13 bases left between them. The CDR3 loop reads CASSPQYEDYGYTF. The CDR3 DNA follows: TGTGCCAGCAGTCCCCAATACGAGGACTATGGCTACACCTTC.

Comment on this clone: Other DNA sequences in the sample encode the same CDR3. The V gene is TRBV4-1, the J gene TRBJ2-7, with 9 bases matching TRBD1. CDR3 length: 14 residues. Germline V gene data show CDR1 as MGHRA and CDR2 as YSYEKL. J lost 2 bases, V lost 3 bases, and 2 bases had no gene match. CDR3 sequence (DNA): TGCGCCAGCAGCCACGGGACAGGGACCTACGAGCAGTACTTC. Amino acids: CASSHGTGTYEQYF.

The rearrangement links TRBV30 to TRBJ1-2; 8 nucleotides line up with TRBD1. J lost 4 bases, V lost 2 bases, and 3 bases had no gene match. The V gene's germline CDR1 is GTSNPN and CDR2 SVGIG (reference sequence). The CDR3 is 13 amino acids. CDR3 DNA sequence: TGTGCCTGGAGTTATCAGGGGGCCTATGGCTACACCTTC. Its translation is CAWSYQGAYGYTF.

The chain employs TRBV4-3 and TRBJ1-2, with D tentatively TRBD1 (5 bases). V lost 0 bases and J 3 bases, leaving 11 bases between the germline ends. The CDR3 length is 15 residues. In germline, CDR1 is LGHNA, CDR2 YSLEER. For the CDR3, the DNA is TGCGCCAGCAGCCAAGATGCGGCAGGGCACTATGGCTACACCTTC. Residues: CASSQDAAGHYGYTF.

The chain combines TRBV7-9 with TRBJ2-5; 8 nucleotides line up with TRBD2. Germline loops: CDR1 SEHNR, CDR2 FQNEAQ (reference sequence). This CDR3 comprises 14 residues. With V trimmed by 4 bases and J by 4 bases, 5 bases remained unmatched. This CDR3 reads CASSSGGPRETQYF. CDR3 coding DNA: TGTGCCAGCAGCTCGGGGGGGCCCAGAGAGACCCAGTACTTC. The full variable domain, its missing parts supplied by reference TRBV7-9 and TRBJ2-5, is DTGVSQNPRHKITKRGQNVTFRCDPISEHNRLYWYRQTLGQGPEFLTYFQNEAQLEKSRLLSDRFSAERPKGSFSTLEIQRTEQGDSAMYLCASSSGGPRETQYFGPGTRLLVL.

The rearrangement links TRBV7-9 to TRBJ2-3; TRBD1 aligns across 7 bases. Germline assignment: CDR1 SEHNR and CDR2 FQNEAQ (reference sequence). Losses at the gene ends were 1 base for V and 0 bases for J; bases not matched to a gene: 4. There are 16 residues in the CDR3. This chain's CDR3 is CASSLGWDSSTDTQYF. The CDR3 region has the DNA TGTGCCAGCAGCTTAGGGTGGGACAGCAGCACAGATACGCAGTATTTT.

The chain uses TRBV29-1 and TRBJ1-2, with TRBD1 matching 11 bases. The CDR3 has 13 residues. CDR1 is SQVTM, CDR2 ANQGSEA, per germline. With V trimmed by 7 bases and J by 2 bases, 3 bases remained unmatched. The CDR3 sequence is CSAWTGGNYGYTF. CDR3 in DNA: TGCAGCGCTTGGACAGGGGGCAACTATGGCTACACCTTC.

The chain has TRBV27 and TRBJ1-2; a possible D gene is TRBD1 (5 bases). From germline, CDR1 is MNHEY and CDR2 SMNVEV (reference sequence). The CDR3 extends over 14 amino acids. V was trimmed by 2 bases and J by 4 bases, leaving 11 bases between them. CDR3 DNA sequence: TGTGCCAGCAGTTTAGGGGCAGACTCCTATGGCTACACCTTC. The encoded protein is CASSLGADSYGYTF.

The rearrangement links TRBV3-1 (or the pseudogene TRBV3-2) to TRBJ2-1; 9 bases are shared with TRBD2. Germline trimming cut 4 bases from V and 7 bases from J; bases unmatched to any gene: 8. Germline V gene sequence: CDR1 LGHDT, CDR2 YNNKEL (reference sequence). The CDR3 contains 15 residues. In nucleotides, the CDR3 is TGTGCCAGCAGCCCTCGGGCGGGGGGGTTGAATGAGCAGTTCTTC. Amino acids: CASSPRAGGLNEQFF.

V is TRBV7-3 and J is TRBJ2-1, with TRBD1 matching 8 bases. Per the germline V gene, CDR1 is SGHTA and CDR2 is FQGTGA. V shed 4 bases and J 4 bases; nucleotides not matched to a gene: 3. This CDR3 contains 14 residues. DNA of the CDR3: TGTGCCAGCAGCTCAGGGGGCTATTACAATGAGCAGTTCTTC. Residues: CASSSGGYYNEQFF.

The chain recombines TRBV4-3 with TRBJ1-1; D remains ambiguous. The CDR3 covers 14 residues. In germline, CDR1 is LGHNA, CDR2 YSLEER. Deletions cut 8 bases from V and 0 bases from J, with 13 bases between. For the CDR3, the DNA is TGCGCCAGCCGGATGGGGAGGCTGAACACTGAAGCTTTCTTT. Translating gives CASRMGRLNTEAFF.

The chain recombines TRBV7-2 with TRBJ2-2; TRBD2 aligns across 11 bases. The CDR3 sequence is 16 residues long. Losses at the gene ends were 3 bases for V and 6 bases for J; bases not matched to a gene: 6. The germline gives CDR1 SGHTA, CDR2 FQGNSA. CDR3 sequence (DNA): TGTGCCAGCAGCTTTAGCGGGGGGGCCTATCCCGGGGAGCTGTTTTTT. The encoded protein is CASSFSGGAYPGELFF.

The CDR3 region has the DNA TGTGCCACCAGGAGGACAACGAACACTGAAGCTTTCTTT. Its translation is CATRRTTNTEAFF. The gene calls are TRBV24-1 and TRBJ1-1, with a tentative D call TRBD1 (5 bases). This CDR3 is built from 13 residues. Germline CDR1 KGHDR, CDR2 SFDVKD. V lost 7 bases and J 1 base, leaving 9 bases between the germline ends.

This clone was seen a few times. The CDR3 protein is CASSPAGTGGRGANVLTF. DNA of the CDR3: TGTGCCAGCAGTCCAGCCGGGACAGGGGGGCGCGGGGCCAACGTCCTGACTTTC. The rearrangement joins TRBV28 to TRBJ2-6; 11 bases map to TRBD1. The V gene's germline CDR1 is MDHEN and CDR2 SYDVKM. Trimming removed 5 bases from V and 4 bases from J; junction bases left unmatched: 10. CDR3 length: 18 residues. The full variable domain, with the rest looked up from reference TRBV28 and TRBJ2-6, is DVKVTQSSRYLVKRTGEKVFLECVQDMDHENMFWYRQDPGLGLRLIYFSYDVKMKEKGDIPEGYSVSREKKERFSLILESASTNQTSMYLCASSPAGTGGRGANVLTFGAGSRLTVL.

The table lists this clone with a few counts. The V gene is TRBV19, the J gene TRBJ2-2, with 7 bases identical to TRBD2. Trimming at V came to 11 bases and at J to 3 bases, leaving 9 bases not matched to a gene. This CDR3 contains 14 residues. Looked up from germline, CDR1 is LNHDA and CDR2 is SQIVND (reference sequence). The CDR3 is CAGSGGLYTGELFF. The CDR3 DNA reads TGTGCCGGCTCGGGGGGATTGTACACCGGGGAGCTGTTTTTT.

V usage is TRBV11-2 and J usage is TRBJ1-6; the D is unclear. The germline V gene has CDR1 SGHAT and CDR2 FQNNGV. The germline V and J ends were trimmed by 0 bases and 7 bases, with 7 bases remaining between them. This CDR3 is built from 14 residues. The CDR3 region is CASSLDSRNSPLHF. CDR3 sequence (DNA): TGTGCCAGCAGCTTAGATAGCAGAAATTCACCCCTCCACTTT.